This is a list of T cell receptor beta chains from one sample in a study of cytomegalovirus exposure and HLA in healthy donors. Measured with immunoSEQ multiplex PCR; TCRdb has only the in-frame clones, and not every one. Seen here are approximately 140,000 clones, 63% observed once, and the top ten hold 5.5% to 9%. Sequencing was done on a sample of PBMCs. All receptors come from a woman aged 60 to 75 in good health and CMV-seropositive. Each CDR3 is given with its conserved first and last residue. A D gene is named only where the DNA matches it firmly. Clone size is given for some rows only: seen once, a few or many times, or a class if the clone is expanded.

>TRBD2|TRBJ2-3|few|TRBV28
CASSVLAGDTDTQYF
TGTGCCAGCAGTGTCCTAGCGGGGGACACAGATACGCAGTATTTT
>NA|TRBJ1-1|NA|TRBV6-4
CASSAEEDTEAFF
TGTGCCAGCAGTGCGGAGGAAGACACTGAAGCTTTCTTT
>NA|TRBJ1-1|NA|TRBV28
CASSTLGAGGTEAFF
TGTGCCAGCAGTACTTTAGGGGCGGGAGGAACTGAAGCTTTCTTT
>TRBD1|TRBJ1-1|NA|TRBV5-5
CASSYPGQWGTGEAFF
TGTGCCAGCAGCTACCCGGGACAGTGGGGTACGGGTGAAGCTTTCTTT
>NA|TRBJ2-5|NA|TRBV18
CASSLGTSQETQYF
TGTGCCAGCTCACTTGGGACAAGCCAAGAGACCCAGTACTTC
>NA|TRBJ1-1|NA|TRBV11-2
CASSTQRVGMNTEAFF
TGTGCCAGCAGTACCCAGAGGGTGGGAATGAACACTGAGGCTTTCTTT
>NA|TRBJ2-6|many|TRBV27
CASSSTVFGANVLTF
TGTGCCAGCAGTTCAACAGTGTTCGGGGCCAACGTCCTGACTTTC
>NA|TRBJ2-7|NA|TRBV28
CASSSPGASVYEQYF
TGTGCCAGCAGCAGTCCCGGTGCTAGCGTTTACGAGCAGTACTTC
>TRBD2|TRBJ2-3|once|TRBV7-3
CASRGGTSGVDPDTQYF
TGTGCCAGCAGAGGAGGGACTAGCGGGGTTGACCCAGATACGCAGTATTTT
>NA|TRBJ1-4|NA|TRBV27
CASSLQPGRFGEKLFF
TGTGCCAGCAGTCTACAACCAGGGAGGTTCGGTGAAAAACTGTTTTTT
>NA|TRBJ1-5|NA|TRBV28
CASSGHRGAVGQPQHF
TGTGCCAGCAGTGGCCATCGGGGGGCCGTAGGACAGCCCCAGCATTTT
>NA|TRBJ1-2|NA|TRBV27
CASRLAGYNGYTF
TGTGCCAGCAGGTTGGCAGGGTATAATGGCTACACCTTC
>NA|TRBJ2-1|NA|TRBV7-2
CASSLSTGTGNNEQFF
TGTGCCAGCAGTCTGAGTACGGGAACTGGGAACAATGAGCAGTTCTTC
>NA|TRBJ2-1|NA|TRBV5-1
CASSLEQASYNEQFF
TGCGCCAGCAGCTTAGAACAGGCATCATACAATGAGCAGTTCTTC
>TRBD2|TRBJ2-7|NA|TRBV5-1
CASRGGAYEQYF
TGCGCCAGCCGCGGGGGGGCATACGAGCAGTACTTC
>TRBD1|TRBJ2-7|few|TRBV4-3
CASSSWTGEGEQYF
TGCGCCAGCAGTTCCTGGACAGGTGAAGGCGAGCAGTACTTC
>NA|TRBJ2-7|once|TRBV15
CATGTGFTYEQYF
TGTGCCACCGGCACAGGGTTCACCTACGAGCAGTACTTC
>TRBD1|TRBJ2-7|NA|TRBV5-1
CASSSPDRGGREQYF
TGCGCCAGCAGCTCCCCGGACAGGGGGGGGCGGGAGCAGTACTTC
>NA|TRBJ2-5|NA|TRBV11-1
CASSLAFGPQETQYF
TGTGCCAGCAGCTTAGCTTTTGGGCCCCAAGAGACCCAGTACTTC
>NA|TRBJ2-7|few|TRBV29-1
CSVDLWRGASREQYF
TGCAGCGTTGACTTATGGAGGGGCGCTTCGAGGGAGCAGTACTTC
>NA|TRBJ2-5|NA|TRBV7-2
CASSLLARGAGWGETQYF
TGTGCCAGCAGCTTATTAGCGCGGGGCGCGGGATGGGGGGAGACCCAGTACTTC
>NA|TRBJ1-1|NA|TRBV5-6
CASSLAGAGARAEAFF
TGTGCCAGCAGCTTGGCCGGGGCAGGGGCGAGGGCTGAAGCTTTCTTT
>NA|TRBJ1-1|NA|TRBV2
CASGEGRATEAFF
TGTGCCAGCGGGGAGGGAAGGGCCACTGAAGCTTTCTTT
>NA|TRBJ2-7|NA|TRBV21-1
CASSRDRSYEQYF
TGTGCCAGCAGCAGGGACAGATCCTACGAGCAGTACTTC
>NA|TRBJ2-5|NA|TRBV7-2
CASSPRASAETQYF
TGTGCCAGCAGCCCGAGGGCCAGCGCGGAGACCCAGTACTTC
>TRBD1|TRBJ2-7|few|TRBV6-6
CASSYIKGGERQYF
TGTGCCAGCAGTTACATCAAAGGGGGCGAAAGGCAGTACTTC
>TRBD1|TRBJ2-1|NA|TRBV7-6
CASSLGQGAANEQFF
TGTGCCAGCAGCTTAGGACAGGGGGCGGCTAATGAGCAGTTCTTC
>TRBD1|TRBJ1-4|few|TRBV5-1
CASSLDRGGEKLFF
TGCGCCAGCAGCCTGGACAGGGGAGGTGAAAAACTGTTTTTT
>NA|TRBJ2-1|NA|TRBV28
CASSSSNEQFF
TGTGCCAGCAGTTCATCCAATGAGCAGTTCTTC
>TRBD2|TRBJ2-7|NA|TRBV15
CATSRDRASGSSYEQYF
TGTGCCACCAGCAGAGATAGGGCTAGCGGGAGCTCCTACGAGCAGTACTTC
>NA|TRBJ2-7|NA|TRBV11-2
CASSLAQWGAYEQYF
TGTGCCAGCAGCTTAGCCCAGTGGGGCGCCTACGAGCAGTACTTC
>TRBD2|TRBJ2-1|NA|TRBV2
CASSGTSGAYNEQFF
TGTGCCAGCAGCGGTACTAGCGGGGCCTACAATGAGCAGTTCTTC
>TRBD1|TRBJ2-5|NA|TRBV25-1
CASSSTGVKETQYF
TGTGCCAGCAGTAGTACAGGGGTGAAAGAGACCCAGTACTTC
>NA|TRBJ2-5|few|TRBV5-1
CASSLANREIQETQYF
TGCGCCAGCAGCTTGGCCAACAGGGAAATCCAAGAGACCCAGTACTTC
>NA|TRBJ2-5|NA|TRBV5-1
CASSPRDTSQETQYF
TGCGCCAGCAGCCCCCGGGACACCTCCCAAGAGACCCAGTACTTC
>TRBD2|TRBJ2-7|NA|TRBV7-8
CASSPRGVYEQYF
TGTGCCAGCAGCCCGCGGGGGGTCTACGAGCAGTACTTC
>TRBD2|TRBJ2-7|NA|TRBV5-1
CASSPGLAGAREQYF
TGCGCCAGCAGCCCTGGACTAGCGGGAGCTCGGGAGCAGTACTTC
>TRBD2|TRBJ2-1|NA|TRBV30
CAWRVAGASNEQFF
TGTGCCTGGAGGGTAGCGGGAGCGAGCAATGAGCAGTTCTTC
>NA|TRBJ1-1|NA|TRBV4-3
CASSQGSGGTLGAFF
TGCGCCAGCAGCCAAGGTTCTGGGGGGACTTTAGGAGCTTTCTTT
>NA|TRBJ2-2|few|TRBV7-2
CASSPGTNTGELFF
TGTGCCAGCAGCCCTGGGACAAACACCGGGGAGCTGTTTTTT
>TRBD2|TRBJ2-1|NA|TRBV5-4
CASSGSGSEQFF
TGTGCCAGCAGCGGTAGCGGGAGTGAGCAGTTCTTC
>TRBD2|TRBJ2-7|NA|TRBV6-6
CASSQTPGLSEQYF
TGTGCCAGCAGTCAAACTCCGGGACTAAGCGAGCAGTACTTC
>TRBD1|TRBJ1-5|NA|TRBV9
CASSVGQGAAQPQHF
TGTGCCAGCAGCGTAGGCCAGGGGGCAGCCCAGCCCCAGCATTTT
>NA|TRBJ2-1|NA|TRBV7-2
CASSPKTVKGGNEQFF
TGTGCCAGCAGCCCAAAGACAGTCAAGGGCGGCAATGAGCAGTTCTTC
>NA|TRBJ2-2|few|TRBV11-2
CASSAGQIANTGELFF
TGTGCCAGCAGCGCCGGACAGATCGCGAACACCGGGGAGCTGTTTTTT
>NA|TRBJ1-1|NA|TRBV28
CASSLWPGVNTEAFF
TGTGCCAGCAGTTTATGGCCAGGGGTGAACACTGAAGCTTTCTTT
>TRBD1|TRBJ2-1|once|TRBV30
CAWTLDRGLYNEQFF
TGTGCCTGGACCCTGGACAGGGGACTCTACAATGAGCAGTTCTTC